This T cell receptor (beta chain) was recorded in a study of blood T cell repertoires in COVID-19 (TCRdb year 2020). About the study as a whole: The collaborator samples originated in the United States, Italy and Spain and spanned the acute and convalescent phases of COVID-19. A de-identified subject ID, COVID-19 status, age in years and sex were almost always included in the sample metadata. The samples were drawn from two sources: the first 160 participants of the ongoing ImmuneRACE study, and 1,200 or so subjects contributed by 6 global collaborators. The prospective study material was composed of cDNA or gDNA derived from T cells, B-cell-depleted T cells, or PBMCs. The repertoires were released in a freely available public database intended as a resource for research on the immune response to SARS-CoV-2. Where available, HLA class I and class II types were taken from metadata supplied by the sample provider and were not determined by assay-based typing. The dataset comprised deeply sampled blood TCRbeta repertoires from subjects exposed to, actively infected with, or recovered from COVID-19.

At the junction V is shortened by 3 bases and J by 9 bases, with 24 bases in between. From a lookup of the germline V gene, CDR1 and CDR2 are SGHVS and FQNEAQ. The CDR3 runs 16 residues from the cysteine to the phenylalanine. Just the 48-base CDR3 DNA is kept, in frame starting at base 1. This clone has just one count. Its recognized antigen is unknown. Per-base quality was not reported, and no clone a single base away is much larger than it. Overall study results and their limits: How much clinical and demographic metadata was included differed by source and by participant, and the metadata was provided uncurated.

TCRbeta CDR3 regions were amplified from genomic DNA using the immunoSEQ Assay, a bias-controlled multiplex PCR. Processing in the source paper ran as follows. Within the assay, amplification of reference gene primers was used to estimate how many nucleated cells each sample contained. To quantify the absolute abundance of each unique TCRbeta CDR3 rearrangement, sequence reads were collapsed and filtered. For each sample, productive Simpson clonality was calculated as the square root of Simpson's diversity index over productive rearrangements. TCRdb obtained this table from immuneACCESS and retained in-frame rearrangements with V and J assigned. These tables miss some clones; where compared with another copy, unresolved V genes account for less than half of the shortfall, and the remainder is unexplained. V, J and clone size reflect that table, while D and trimming were determined from the DNA. The table for this sample lists fewer than 300,000 clones; about 70% of them were counted only once. In total, the top ten clones hold 2.5% to 4% of the sample.

The collaborating institutions used their own protocols to collect whole blood in K2EDTA tubes. For TCRbeta analysis, collaborators shipped samples as frozen whole blood, isolated PBMCs, or DNA extracted from either of those sample types. The sequencing input was peripheral blood. The V gene is TRBV7-8 and the J gene is TRBJ2-7, with TRBD2 tentatively as D gene (7 bases match). This TCR was sampled from a woman aged 80 or over with acute or convalescent COVID-19. The sequence in DNA is TGTGCCAGCAGCTTGGGGGGGCTTAGGACCTCCCCAGGGCAGTACTTC. The translation is CASSLGGLRTSPGQYF.